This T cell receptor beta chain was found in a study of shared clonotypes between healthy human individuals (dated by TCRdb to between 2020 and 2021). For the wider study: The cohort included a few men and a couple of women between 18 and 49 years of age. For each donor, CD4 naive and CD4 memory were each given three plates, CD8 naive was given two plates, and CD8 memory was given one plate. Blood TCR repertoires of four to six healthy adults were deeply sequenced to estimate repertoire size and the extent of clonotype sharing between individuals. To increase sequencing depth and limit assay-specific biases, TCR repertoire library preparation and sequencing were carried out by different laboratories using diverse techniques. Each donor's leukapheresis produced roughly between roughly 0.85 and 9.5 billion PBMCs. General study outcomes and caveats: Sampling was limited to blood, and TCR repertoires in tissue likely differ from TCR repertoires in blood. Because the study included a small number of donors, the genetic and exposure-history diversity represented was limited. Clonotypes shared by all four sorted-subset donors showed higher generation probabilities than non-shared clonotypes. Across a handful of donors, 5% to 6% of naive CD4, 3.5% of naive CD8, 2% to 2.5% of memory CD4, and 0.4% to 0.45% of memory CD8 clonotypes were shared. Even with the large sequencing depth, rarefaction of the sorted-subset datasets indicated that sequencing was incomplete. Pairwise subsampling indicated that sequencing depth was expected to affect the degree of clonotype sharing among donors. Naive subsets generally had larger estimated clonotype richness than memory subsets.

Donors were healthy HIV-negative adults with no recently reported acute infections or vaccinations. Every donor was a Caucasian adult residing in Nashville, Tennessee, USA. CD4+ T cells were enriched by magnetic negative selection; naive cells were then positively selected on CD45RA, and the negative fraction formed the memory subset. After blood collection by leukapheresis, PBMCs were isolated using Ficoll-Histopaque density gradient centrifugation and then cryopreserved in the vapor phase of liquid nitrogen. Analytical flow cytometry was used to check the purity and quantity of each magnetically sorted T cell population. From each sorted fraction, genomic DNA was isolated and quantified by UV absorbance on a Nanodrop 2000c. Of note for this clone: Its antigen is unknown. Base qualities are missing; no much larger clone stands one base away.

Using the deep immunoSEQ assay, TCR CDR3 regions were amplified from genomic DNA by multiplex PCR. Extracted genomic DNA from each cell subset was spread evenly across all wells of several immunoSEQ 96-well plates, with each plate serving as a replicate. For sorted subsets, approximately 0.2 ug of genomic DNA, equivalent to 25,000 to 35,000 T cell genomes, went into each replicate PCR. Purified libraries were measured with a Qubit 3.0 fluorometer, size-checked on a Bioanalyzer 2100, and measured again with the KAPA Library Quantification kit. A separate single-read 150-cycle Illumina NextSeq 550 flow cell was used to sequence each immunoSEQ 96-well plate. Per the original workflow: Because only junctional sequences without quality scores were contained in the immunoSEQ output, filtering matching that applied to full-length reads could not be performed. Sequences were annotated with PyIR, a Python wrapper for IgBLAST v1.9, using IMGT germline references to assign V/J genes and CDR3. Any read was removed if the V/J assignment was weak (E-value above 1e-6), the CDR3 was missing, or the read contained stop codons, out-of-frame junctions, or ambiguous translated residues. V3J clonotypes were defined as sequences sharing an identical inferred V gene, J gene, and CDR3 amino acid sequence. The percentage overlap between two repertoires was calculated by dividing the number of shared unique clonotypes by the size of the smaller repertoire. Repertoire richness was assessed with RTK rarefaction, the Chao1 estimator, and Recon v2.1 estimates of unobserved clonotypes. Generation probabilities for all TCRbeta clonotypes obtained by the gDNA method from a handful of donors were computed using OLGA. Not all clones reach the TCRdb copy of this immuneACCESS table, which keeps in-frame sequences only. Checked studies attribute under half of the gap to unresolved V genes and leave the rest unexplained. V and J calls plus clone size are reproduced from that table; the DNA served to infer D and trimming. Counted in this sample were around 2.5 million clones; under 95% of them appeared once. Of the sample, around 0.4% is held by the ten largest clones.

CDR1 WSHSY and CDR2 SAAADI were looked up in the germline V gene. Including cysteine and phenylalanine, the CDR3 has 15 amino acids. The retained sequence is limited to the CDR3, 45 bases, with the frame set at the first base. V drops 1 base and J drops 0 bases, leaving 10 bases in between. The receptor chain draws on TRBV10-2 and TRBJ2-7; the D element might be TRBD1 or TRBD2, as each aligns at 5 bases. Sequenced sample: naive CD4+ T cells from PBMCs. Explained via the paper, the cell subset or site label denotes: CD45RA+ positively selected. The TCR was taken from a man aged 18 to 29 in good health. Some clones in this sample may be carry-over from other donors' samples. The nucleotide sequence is TGCGCCAGCAGTGAGTTTAAGGGGAGCTCCTACGAGCAGTACTTC. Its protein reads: CASSEFKGSSYEQYF.